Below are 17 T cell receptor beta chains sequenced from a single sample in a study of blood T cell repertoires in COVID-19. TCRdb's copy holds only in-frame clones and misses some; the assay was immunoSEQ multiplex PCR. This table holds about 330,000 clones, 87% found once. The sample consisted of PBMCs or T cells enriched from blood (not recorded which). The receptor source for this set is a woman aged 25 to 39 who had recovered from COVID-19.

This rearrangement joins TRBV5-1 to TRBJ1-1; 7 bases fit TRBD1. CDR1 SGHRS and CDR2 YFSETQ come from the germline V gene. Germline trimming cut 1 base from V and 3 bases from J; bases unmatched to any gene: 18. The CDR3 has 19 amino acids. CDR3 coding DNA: TGCGCCAGCAGCTTGAGACAGGGAAAAGGGGAAGGCGGATACACTGAAGCTTTCTTT. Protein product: CASSLRQGKGEGGYTEAFF.

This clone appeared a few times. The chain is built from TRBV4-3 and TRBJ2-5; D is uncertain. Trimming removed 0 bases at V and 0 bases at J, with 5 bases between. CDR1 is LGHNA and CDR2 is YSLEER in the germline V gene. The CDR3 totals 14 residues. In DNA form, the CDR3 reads TGCGCCAGCAGCCAAGATGTAAACCAAGAGACCCAGTACTTC. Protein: CASSQDVNQETQYF.

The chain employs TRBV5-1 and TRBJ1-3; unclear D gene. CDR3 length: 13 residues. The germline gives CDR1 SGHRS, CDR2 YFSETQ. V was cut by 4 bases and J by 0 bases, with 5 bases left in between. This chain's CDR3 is CASSEYSGNTIYF. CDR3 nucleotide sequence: TGCGCCAGCAGCGAGTACTCTGGAAACACCATATATTTT.

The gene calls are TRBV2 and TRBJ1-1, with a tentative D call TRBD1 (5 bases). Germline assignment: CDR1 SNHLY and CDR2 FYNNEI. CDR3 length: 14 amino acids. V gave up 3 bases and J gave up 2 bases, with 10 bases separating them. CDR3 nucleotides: TGTGCCAGCAGTGAGAGCAGGGTCAACACTGAAGCTTTCTTT. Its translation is CASSESRVNTEAFF.

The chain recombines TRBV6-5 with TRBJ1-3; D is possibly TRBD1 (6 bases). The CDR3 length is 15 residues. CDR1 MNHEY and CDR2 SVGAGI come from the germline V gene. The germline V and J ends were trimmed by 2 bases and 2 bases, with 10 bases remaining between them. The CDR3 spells CASSYGQGPGNTIYF. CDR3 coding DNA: TGTGCCAGCAGTTACGGGCAGGGGCCTGGAAACACCATATATTTT.

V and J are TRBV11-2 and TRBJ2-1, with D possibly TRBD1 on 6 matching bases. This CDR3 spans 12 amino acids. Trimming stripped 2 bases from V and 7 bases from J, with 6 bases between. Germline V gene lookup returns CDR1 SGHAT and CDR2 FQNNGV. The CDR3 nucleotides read TGTGCCAGCAGCTTACAGGGGAATGAGCAGTTCTTC. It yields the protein CASSLQGNEQFF.

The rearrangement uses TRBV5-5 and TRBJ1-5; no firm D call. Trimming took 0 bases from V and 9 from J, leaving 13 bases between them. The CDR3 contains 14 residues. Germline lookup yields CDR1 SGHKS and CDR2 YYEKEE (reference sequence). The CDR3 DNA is TGTGCCAGCAGCTTGGAACTAGCGCGGAGGCCCCAGCATTTT. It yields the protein CASSLELARRPQHF.

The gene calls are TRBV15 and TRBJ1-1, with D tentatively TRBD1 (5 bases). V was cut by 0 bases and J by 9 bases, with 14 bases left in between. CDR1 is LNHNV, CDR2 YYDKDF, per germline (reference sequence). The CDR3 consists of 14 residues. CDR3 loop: CATSREGGVRKAFF. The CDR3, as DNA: TGTGCCACCAGCAGAGAGGGAGGGGTTAGAAAAGCTTTCTTT.

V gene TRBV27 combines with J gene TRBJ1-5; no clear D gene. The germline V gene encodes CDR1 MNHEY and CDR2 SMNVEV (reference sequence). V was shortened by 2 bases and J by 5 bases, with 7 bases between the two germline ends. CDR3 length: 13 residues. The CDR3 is CASSLVRDQPQHF. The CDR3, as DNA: TGTGCCAGCAGTTTAGTGCGGGATCAGCCCCAGCATTTT.

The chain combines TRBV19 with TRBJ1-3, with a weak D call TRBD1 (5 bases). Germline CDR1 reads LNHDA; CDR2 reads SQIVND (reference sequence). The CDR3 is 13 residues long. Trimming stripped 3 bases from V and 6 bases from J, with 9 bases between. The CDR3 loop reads CASSMRGTNTIYF. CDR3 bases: TGTGCCAGTAGTATGCGGGGGACAAACACCATATATTTT.

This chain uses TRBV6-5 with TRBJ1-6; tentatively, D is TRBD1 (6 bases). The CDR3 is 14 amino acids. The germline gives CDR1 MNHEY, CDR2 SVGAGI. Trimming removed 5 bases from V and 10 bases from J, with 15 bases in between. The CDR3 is CASSRQDNMSPLHF. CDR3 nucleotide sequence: TGTGCCAGCAGTAGACAGGACAATATGTCACCCCTCCACTTT.

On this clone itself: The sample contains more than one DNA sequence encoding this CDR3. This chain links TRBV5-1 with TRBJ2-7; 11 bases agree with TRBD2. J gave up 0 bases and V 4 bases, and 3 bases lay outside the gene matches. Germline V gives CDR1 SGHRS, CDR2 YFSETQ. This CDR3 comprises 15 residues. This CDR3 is CASSLTSGDSYEQYF. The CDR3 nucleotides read TGCGCCAGCAGCCTGACTAGCGGGGACTCCTACGAGCAGTACTTC.

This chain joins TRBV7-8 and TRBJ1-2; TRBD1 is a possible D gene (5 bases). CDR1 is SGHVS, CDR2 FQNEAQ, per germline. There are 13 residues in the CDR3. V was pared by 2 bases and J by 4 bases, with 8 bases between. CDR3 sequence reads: CASSLRGSYGYTF. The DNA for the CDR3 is TGTGCCAGCAGCTTAAGGGGATCCTATGGCTACACCTTC.

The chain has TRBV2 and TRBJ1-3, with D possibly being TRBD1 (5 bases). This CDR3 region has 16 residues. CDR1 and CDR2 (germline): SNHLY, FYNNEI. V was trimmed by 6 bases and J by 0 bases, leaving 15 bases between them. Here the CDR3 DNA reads TGTGCCAGCAGGCCGGCCGGACAATTCTCTGGAAACACCATATATTTT. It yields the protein CASRPAGQFSGNTIYF.

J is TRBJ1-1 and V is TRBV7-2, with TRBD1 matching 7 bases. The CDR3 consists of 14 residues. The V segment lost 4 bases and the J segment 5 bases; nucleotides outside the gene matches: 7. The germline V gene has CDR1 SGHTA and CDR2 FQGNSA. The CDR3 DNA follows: TGTGCCAGCAGCTCCGACAGGGTAAAGACTGAAGCTTTCTTT. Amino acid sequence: CASSSDRVKTEAFF. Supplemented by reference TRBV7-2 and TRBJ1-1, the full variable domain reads GAGVSQSPSNKVTEKGKDVELRCDPISGHTALYWYRQSLGQGLEFLIYFQGNSAPDKSGLPSDRFSAERTGGSVSTLTIQRTQQEDSAVYLCASSSDRVKTEAFFGQGTRLTVV.

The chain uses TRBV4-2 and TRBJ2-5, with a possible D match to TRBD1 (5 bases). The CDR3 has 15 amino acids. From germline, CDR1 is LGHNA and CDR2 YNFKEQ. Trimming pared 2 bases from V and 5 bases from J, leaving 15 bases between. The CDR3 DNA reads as TGTGCCAGCAGCCAACCCGAAGGGGTACGGGAGACCCAGTACTTC. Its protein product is CASSQPEGVRETQYF.

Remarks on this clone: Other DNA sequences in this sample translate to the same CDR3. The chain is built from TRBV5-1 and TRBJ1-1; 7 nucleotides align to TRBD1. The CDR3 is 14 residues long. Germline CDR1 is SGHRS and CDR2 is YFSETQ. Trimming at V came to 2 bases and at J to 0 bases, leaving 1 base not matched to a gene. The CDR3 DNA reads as TGCGCCAGCAGCTTCGGGACAGTGAACACTGAAGCTTTCTTT. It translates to CASSFGTVNTEAFF.